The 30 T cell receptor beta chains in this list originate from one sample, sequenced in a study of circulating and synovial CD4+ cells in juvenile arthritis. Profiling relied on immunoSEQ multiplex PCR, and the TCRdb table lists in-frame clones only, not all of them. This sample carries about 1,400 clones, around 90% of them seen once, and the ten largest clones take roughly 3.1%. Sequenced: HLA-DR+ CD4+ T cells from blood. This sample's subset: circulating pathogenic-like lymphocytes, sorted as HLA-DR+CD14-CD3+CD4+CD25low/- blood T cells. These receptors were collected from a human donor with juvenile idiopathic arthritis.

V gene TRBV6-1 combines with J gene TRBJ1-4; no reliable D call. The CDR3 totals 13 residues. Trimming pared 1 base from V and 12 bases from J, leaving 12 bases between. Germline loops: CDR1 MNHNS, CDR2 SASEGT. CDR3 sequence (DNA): TGTGCCAGCAGTGAAGTAGTTTATGGTGAACTGTTTTTT. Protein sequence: CASSEVVYGELFF.

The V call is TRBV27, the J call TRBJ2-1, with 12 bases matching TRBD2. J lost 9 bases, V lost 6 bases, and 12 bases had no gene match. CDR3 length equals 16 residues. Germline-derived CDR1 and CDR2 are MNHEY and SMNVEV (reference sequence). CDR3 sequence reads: CASSRARLAGAGEQFF. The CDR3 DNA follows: TGTGCCAGCAGCCGTGCTAGACTAGCGGGAGCCGGTGAGCAGTTCTTC.

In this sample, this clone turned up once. CDR3 loop: CASSLAGGRPGEQFF. CDR3 bases: TGTGCCAGCAGCTTAGCGGGGGGGCGTCCAGGTGAGCAGTTCTTC. The chain combines TRBV7-9 with TRBJ2-1; a weak D match, TRBD2 (7 bases). V lost 0 bases and J lost 9, with 15 bases in between. CDR3 length: 15 residues. Per the germline V gene, CDR1 is SEHNR and CDR2 is FQNEAQ (reference sequence).

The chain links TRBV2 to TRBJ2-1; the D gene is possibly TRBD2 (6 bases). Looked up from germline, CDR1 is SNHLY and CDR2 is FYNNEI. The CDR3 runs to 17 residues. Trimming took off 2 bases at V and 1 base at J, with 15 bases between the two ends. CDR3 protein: CASSELWGVPSYNEQFF. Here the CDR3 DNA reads TGTGCCAGCAGTGAATTGTGGGGGGTACCGTCCTACAATGAGCAGTTCTTC.

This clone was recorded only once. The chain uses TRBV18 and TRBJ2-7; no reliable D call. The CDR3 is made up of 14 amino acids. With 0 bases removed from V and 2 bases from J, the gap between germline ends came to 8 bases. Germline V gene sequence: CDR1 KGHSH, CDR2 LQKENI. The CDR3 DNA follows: TGTGCCAGCTCACCACCGTCGGGTACCTACGAGCAGTACTTC. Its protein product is CASSPPSGTYEQYF. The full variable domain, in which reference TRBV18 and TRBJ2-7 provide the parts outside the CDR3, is NAGVMQNPRHLVRRRGQEARLRCSPMKGHSHVYWYRQLPEEGLKFMVYLQKENIIDESGMPKERFSAEFPKEGPSILRIQQVVRGDSAAYFCASSPPSGTYEQYFGPGTRLTVT.

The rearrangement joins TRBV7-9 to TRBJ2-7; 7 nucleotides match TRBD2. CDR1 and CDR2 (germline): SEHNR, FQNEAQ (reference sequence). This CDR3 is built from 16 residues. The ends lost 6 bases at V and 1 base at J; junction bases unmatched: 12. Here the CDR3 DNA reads TGTGCCAGCAGTCCCAGCGGGAACCTTCCATCCTACGAGCAGTACTTC. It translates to CASSPSGNLPSYEQYF.

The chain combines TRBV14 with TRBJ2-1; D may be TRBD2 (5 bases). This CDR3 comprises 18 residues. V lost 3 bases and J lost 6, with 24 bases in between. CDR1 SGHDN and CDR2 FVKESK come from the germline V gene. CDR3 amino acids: CASSHLTLMDFDGNEQFF. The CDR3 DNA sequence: TGTGCCAGCAGCCATCTGACGTTGATGGACTTCGATGGCAATGAGCAGTTCTTC. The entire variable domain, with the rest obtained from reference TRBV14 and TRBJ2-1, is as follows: EAGVTQFPSHSVIEKGQTVTLRCDPISGHDNLYWYRRVMGKEIKFLLHFVKESKQDESGMPNNRFLAERTGGTYSTLKVQPAELEDSGVYFCASSHLTLMDFDGNEQFFGPGTRLTVL.

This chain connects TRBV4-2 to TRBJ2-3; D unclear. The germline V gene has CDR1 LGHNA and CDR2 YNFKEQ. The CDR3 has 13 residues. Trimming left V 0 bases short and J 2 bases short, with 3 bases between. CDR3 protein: CASSQDNTDTQYF. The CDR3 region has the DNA TGTGCCAGCAGCCAAGATAACACAGATACGCAGTATTTT.

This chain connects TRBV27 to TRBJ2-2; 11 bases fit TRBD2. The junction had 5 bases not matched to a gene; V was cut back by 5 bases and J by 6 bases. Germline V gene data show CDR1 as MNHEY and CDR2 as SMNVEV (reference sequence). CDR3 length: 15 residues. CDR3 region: CASSVTSGNSGELFF. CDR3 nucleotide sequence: TGTGCCAGCAGTGTGACTAGCGGGAATTCCGGGGAGCTGTTTTTT.

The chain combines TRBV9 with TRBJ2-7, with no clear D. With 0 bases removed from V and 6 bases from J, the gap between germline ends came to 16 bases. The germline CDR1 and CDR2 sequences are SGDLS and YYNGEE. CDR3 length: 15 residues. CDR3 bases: TGTGCCAGCAGCGTAGCTGTGAGCCCGCCGGGCGAGCAGTACTTC. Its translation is CASSVAVSPPGEQYF.

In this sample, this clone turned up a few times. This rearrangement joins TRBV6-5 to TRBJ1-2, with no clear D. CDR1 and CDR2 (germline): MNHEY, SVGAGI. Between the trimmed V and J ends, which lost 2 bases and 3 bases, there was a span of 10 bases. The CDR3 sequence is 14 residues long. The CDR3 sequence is CASSYERGDYGYTF. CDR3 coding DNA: TGTGCCAGCAGTTACGAACGGGGAGACTATGGCTACACCTTC.

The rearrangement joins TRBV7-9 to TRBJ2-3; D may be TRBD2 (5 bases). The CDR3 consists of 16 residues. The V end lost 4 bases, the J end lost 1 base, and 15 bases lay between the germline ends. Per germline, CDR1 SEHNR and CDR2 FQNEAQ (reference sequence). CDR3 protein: CASSSQRLPGTDTQYF. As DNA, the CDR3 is TGTGCCAGCAGCTCCCAACGACTACCAGGCACAGATACGCAGTATTTT.

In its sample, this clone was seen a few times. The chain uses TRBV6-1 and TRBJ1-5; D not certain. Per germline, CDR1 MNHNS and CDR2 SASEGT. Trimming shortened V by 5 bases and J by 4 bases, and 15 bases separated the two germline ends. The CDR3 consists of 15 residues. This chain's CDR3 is CASSLAWEGNQPQHF. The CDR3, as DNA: TGTGCCAGCAGTTTAGCTTGGGAGGGAAATCAGCCCCAGCATTTT.

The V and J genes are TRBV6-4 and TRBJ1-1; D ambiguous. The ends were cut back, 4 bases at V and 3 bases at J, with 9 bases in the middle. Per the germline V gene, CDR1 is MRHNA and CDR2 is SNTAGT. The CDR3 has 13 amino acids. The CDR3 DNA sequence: TGTGCCAGCAGTGCCTCTGCGGACACTGAAGCTTTCTTT. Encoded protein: CASSASADTEAFF.

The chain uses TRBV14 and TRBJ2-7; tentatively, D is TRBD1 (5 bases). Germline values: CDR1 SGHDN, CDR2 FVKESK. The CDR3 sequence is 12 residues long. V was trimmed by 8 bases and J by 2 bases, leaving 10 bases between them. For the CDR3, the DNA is TGTGCCAGCCGACAGCCACCCTACGAGCAGTACTTC. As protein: CASRQPPYEQYF.

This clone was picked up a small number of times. The CDR3 sequence: CASSLQQDQPQHF. The CDR3, as DNA: TGTGCCAGTAGTCTTCAACAGGATCAGCCCCAGCATTTT. The V and J genes are TRBV19 and TRBJ1-5; D perhaps matches TRBD1 (5 bases). Germline V gene lookup returns CDR1 LNHDA and CDR2 SQIVND (reference sequence). With 5 bases removed from V and 5 bases from J, the gap between germline ends came to 10 bases. The CDR3 spans 13 residues.

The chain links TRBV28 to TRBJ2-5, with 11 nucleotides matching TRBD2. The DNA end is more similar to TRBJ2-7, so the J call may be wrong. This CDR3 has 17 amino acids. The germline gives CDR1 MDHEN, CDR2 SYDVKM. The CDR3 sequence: CASLGQKLAGDSYEQYF. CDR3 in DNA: TGTGCCAGCCTGGGACAGAAACTAGCGGGAGATTCCTACGAGCAGTACTTC.

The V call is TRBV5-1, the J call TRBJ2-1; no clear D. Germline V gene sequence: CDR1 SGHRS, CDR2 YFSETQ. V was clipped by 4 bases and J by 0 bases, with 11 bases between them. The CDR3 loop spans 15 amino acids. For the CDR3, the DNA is TGCGCCAGCAGCGCCGAGGCCAGCTCCTACAATGAGCAGTTCTTC. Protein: CASSAEASSYNEQFF.

CDR3 sequence (DNA): TGTGCCAGCAGCCAAGATGGGACGGCTAGCGGGGGAATGTACGAGCAGTACTTC. The encoded protein is CASSQDGTASGGMYEQYF. The rearrangement joins TRBV4-2 to TRBJ2-7; TRBD2 matches 10 bases. CDR3 size: 18 residues. Germline CDR1 and CDR2: LGHNA and YNFKEQ. V lost 0 bases, J lost 4 bases, and 12 bases stayed unmatched.

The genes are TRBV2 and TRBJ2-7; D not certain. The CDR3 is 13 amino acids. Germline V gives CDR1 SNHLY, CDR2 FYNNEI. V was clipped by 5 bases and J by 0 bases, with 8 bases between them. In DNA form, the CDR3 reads TGTGCCAGCAGTTCAGGAAGCTCCTACGAGCAGTACTTC. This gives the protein CASSSGSSYEQYF.

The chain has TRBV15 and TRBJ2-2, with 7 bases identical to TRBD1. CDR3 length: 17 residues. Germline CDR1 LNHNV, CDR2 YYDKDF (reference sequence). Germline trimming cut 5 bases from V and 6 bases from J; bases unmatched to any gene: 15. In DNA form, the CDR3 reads TGTGCCACCAGCGGACAAACCGGGACAGTAGTTCCCGGGGAGCTGTTTTTT. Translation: CATSGQTGTVVPGELFF. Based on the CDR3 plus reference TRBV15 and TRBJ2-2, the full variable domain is DAMVIQNPRYQVTQFGKPVTLSCSQTLNHNVMYWYQQKSSQAPKLLFHYYDKDFNNEADTPDNFQSRRPNTSFCFLDIRSPGLGDTAMYLCATSGQTGTVVPGELFFGEGSRLTVL.

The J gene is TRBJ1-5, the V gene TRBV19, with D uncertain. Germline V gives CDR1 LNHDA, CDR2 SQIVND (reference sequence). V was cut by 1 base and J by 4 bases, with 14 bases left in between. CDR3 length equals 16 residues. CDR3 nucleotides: TGTGCCAGTAGTATAGGTGTCTCGGGGAGGAATCAGCCCCAGCATTTT. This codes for CASSIGVSGRNQPQHF.

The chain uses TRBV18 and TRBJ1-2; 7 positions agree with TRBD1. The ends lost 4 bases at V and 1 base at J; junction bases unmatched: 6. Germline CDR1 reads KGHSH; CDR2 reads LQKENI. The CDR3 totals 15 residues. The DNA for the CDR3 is TGTGCCAGCTCACGGGGACAGCCACTTAACTATGGCTACACCTTC. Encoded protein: CASSRGQPLNYGYTF. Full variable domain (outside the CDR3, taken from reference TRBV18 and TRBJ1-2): NAGVMQNPRHLVRRRGQEARLRCSPMKGHSHVYWYRQLPEEGLKFMVYLQKENIIDESGMPKERFSAEFPKEGPSILRIQQVVRGDSAAYFCASSRGQPLNYGYTFGSGTRLTVV.

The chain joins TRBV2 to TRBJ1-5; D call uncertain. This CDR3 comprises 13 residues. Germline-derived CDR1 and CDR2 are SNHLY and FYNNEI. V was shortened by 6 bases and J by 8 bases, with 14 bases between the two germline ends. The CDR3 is CASRAEVEKPQHF. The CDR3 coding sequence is TGTGCCAGCAGGGCCGAGGTTGAGAAGCCCCAGCATTTT. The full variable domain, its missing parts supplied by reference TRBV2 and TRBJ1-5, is EPEVTQTPSHQVTQMGQEVILRCVPISNHLYFYWYRQILGQKVEFLVSFYNNEISEKSEIFDDQFSVERPDGSNFTLKIRSTKLEDSAMYFCASRAEVEKPQHFGDGTRLSIL.

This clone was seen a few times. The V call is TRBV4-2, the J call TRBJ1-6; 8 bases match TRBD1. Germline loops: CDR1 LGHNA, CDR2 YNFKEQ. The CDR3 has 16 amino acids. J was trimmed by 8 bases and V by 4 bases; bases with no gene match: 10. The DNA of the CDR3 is TGTGCCAGCAGCCGCCTCGAGGACAGGGAGGATTCACCCCTCCACTTT. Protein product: CASSRLEDREDSPLHF.

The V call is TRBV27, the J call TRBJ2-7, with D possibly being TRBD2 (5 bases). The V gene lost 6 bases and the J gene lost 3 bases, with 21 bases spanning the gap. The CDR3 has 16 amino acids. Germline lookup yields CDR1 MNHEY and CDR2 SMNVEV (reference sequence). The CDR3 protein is CASSLNLRTSLYEQYF. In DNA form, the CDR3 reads TGTGCCAGCAGCCTAAACCTAAGGACTTCCCTCTACGAGCAGTACTTC.

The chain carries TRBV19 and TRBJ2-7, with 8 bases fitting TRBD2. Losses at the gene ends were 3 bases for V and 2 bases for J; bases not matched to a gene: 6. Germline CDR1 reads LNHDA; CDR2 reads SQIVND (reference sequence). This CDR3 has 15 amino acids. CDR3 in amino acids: CASSIFSGTTYEQYF. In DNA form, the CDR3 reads TGTGCCAGTAGTATTTTTAGCGGGACCACCTACGAGCAGTACTTC.

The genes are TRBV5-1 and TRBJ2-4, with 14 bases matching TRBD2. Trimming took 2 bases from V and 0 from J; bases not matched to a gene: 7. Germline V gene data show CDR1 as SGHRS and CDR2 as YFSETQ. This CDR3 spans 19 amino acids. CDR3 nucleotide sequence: TGCGCCAGCAGCTTAGGACTAGCGGGGGGCGACCTAGCCAAAAACATTCAGTACTTC. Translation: CASSLGLAGGDLAKNIQYF.

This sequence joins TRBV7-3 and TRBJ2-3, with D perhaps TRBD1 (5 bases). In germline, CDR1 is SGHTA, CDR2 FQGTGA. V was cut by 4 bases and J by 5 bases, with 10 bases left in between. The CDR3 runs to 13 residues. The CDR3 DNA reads TGTGCCAGCAGCTCTCAGGGTTTAGATACGCAGTATTTT. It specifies CASSSQGLDTQYF.

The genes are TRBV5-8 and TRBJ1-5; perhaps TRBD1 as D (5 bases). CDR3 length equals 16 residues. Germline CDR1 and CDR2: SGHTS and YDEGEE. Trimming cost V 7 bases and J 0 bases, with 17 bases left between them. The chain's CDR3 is CASRTGRSYSNQPQHF. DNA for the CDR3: TGTGCCAGCCGTACAGGACGGAGTTATAGCAATCAGCCCCAGCATTTT.